Sequencing of this TCR beta chain was carried out in a study of blood T cell repertoires in COVID-19. Germline V gene lookup returns CDR1 SGHKS and CDR2 YYEKEE (reference sequence). The CDR3 sequence is 14 residues long. V was pared by 1 base and J by 2 bases, with 10 bases between. Libraries were prepared by immunoSEQ multiplex PCR; TCRdb keeps only in-frame clonotypes and omits some of them. The sample has around 250,000 clones; less than 85% are singletons. Sequenced input: peripheral blood. The receptor was isolated from a woman aged 18-29 years with acute or convalescent COVID-19. The chain has TRBV5-5 and TRBJ2-7; no reliable D call. Written as DNA, the CDR3 is TGTGCCAGCAGCTTGTCCGCTACCACCTACGAGCAGTACTTC. Translated: CASSLSATTYEQYF.